This TCR beta chain came from a study of cytomegalovirus exposure and HLA in healthy donors. Sample share makes this clone medium-sized. Its antigen is as yet unknown. Donors sampled were nominally healthy, though unrecorded immune exposures were likely. Both 60 Vbeta primers and 13 Jbeta primers went into the PCR. The method was immunoSEQ multiplex PCR; TCRdb's version includes in-frame clones alone and lacks a portion of them. The table shows around 100,000 clones, with around 80% occurring only once. CDR1 is WSHSY and CDR2 is SAAADI in the germline V gene. This CDR3 contains 14 residues. V was pared by 0 bases and J by 6 bases, with 11 bases between. Study results and limitations: A few chains linked to CMV were shown in vitro to be specific for CMV antigens.

The sequence derives from a young man in good health and CMV-seropositive. The rearrangement links TRBV10-2 to TRBJ1-1; D is uncertain. The sequenced sample consisted of PBMCs. CDR3 loop: CASSESRSLPEAFF. The CDR3 DNA is TGCGCCAGCAGTGAGTCCCGGTCGCTCCCTGAAGCTTTCTTT.